This T cell receptor beta chain is from a study of regulatory dendritic cells for organ transplantation. On the study more broadly: Regulatory dendritic cells came from monocytes given vitamin D3 and IL-10. On day 6, the dendritic cells were exposed to LPS.

Trimming at V came to 1 base and at J to 3 bases, leaving 5 bases not matched to a gene. From germline, CDR1 is LGHNA and CDR2 YSLEER. The CDR3 consists of 16 residues. The data were produced by immunoSEQ multiplex PCR, yet TCRdb's version contains in-frame clones alone and is incomplete. Here the sample spans roughly 12,000 clones, nearly 80% being singletons. Findings of the study overall: Naive CD4+ and CD8+ repertoires were highly diverse; memory CD8+ was most oligoclonal.

Sorted subsets were CFSE-labeled and cultured less than 6 days with allogeneic dendritic cells. Naive CD45RA+ and memory CD45RO+ CD4+ or CD8+ T cells were FACS-sorted. Note on this clone: The antigen remains unidentified.

This TCR derives from a human donor in good health. Source material: naive CD8+ T cells from blood cultured with regulatory dendritic cells. Noted subset: CD45RA+ naive T cells. The chain joins TRBV4-3 to TRBJ1-5; 8 nucleotides line up with TRBD1. This CDR3 reads CASSQALDRANQPQHF. The CDR3 DNA reads TGCGCCAGCAGCCAAGCCCTGGACAGGGCCAATCAGCCCCAGCATTTT.